Listed here are 22 T cell receptor beta chains from one sample, sequenced in a study of control samples from healthy donors and cancer patients. The method was immunoSEQ multiplex PCR; TCRdb's version includes in-frame clones alone and lacks a portion of them. The data show some 150,000 clones, 90% to 95% seen once. The sample taken for sequencing was blood. Receptors originate from a man between 40 and 49 years old in good health.

This chain connects TRBV5-8 to TRBJ1-2; D is undetermined. The CDR3 has 15 amino acids. V was cut by 3 bases and J by 4 bases, with 16 bases left in between. Per the germline V gene, CDR1 is SGHTS and CDR2 is YDEGEE. The CDR3 DNA follows: TGTGCCAGCAGCTCCGGACGTCAGGAGCGCTATGGCTACACCTTC. It codes for CASSSGRQERYGYTF.

V and J are TRBV2 and TRBJ1-4; tentatively, D is TRBD1 (5 bases). In germline, CDR1 is SNHLY, CDR2 FYNNEI. V lost 4 bases and J lost 0, with 9 bases in between. This CDR3 has 15 amino acids. The CDR3 spells CASSVDRTTNEKLFF. The CDR3 DNA sequence: TGTGCCAGCAGTGTAGACAGAACAACTAATGAAAAACTGTTTTTT.

The CDR3, as DNA: TGTGCCAGCAGTTTCTCCCGGCGGGGTTTGGAGACCCAGTACTTC. Translating it yields CASSFSRRGLETQYF. The chain has TRBV27 and TRBJ2-5, with D possibly TRBD2 on 6 matching bases. Germline CDR1 and CDR2: MNHEY and SMNVEV (reference sequence). This CDR3 has 15 amino acids. Trimming removed 3 bases from V and 5 bases from J, with 16 bases in between.

The chain has TRBV5-1 and TRBJ2-7; 15 nucleotides align to TRBD2. The CDR3 has 18 amino acids. Per the germline V gene, CDR1 is SGHRS and CDR2 is YFSETQ. V was pared by 3 bases and J by 0 bases, with 7 bases of the junction left unmatched. The CDR3 reads CASSWGLAGGKSSYEQYF. The CDR3 DNA follows: TGCGCCAGCAGCTGGGGACTAGCGGGGGGTAAAAGCTCCTACGAGCAGTACTTC.

The V call is TRBV5-5, the J call TRBJ1-1; D gene ambiguous. The germline V gene encodes CDR1 SGHKS and CDR2 YYEKEE (reference sequence). The CDR3 is 14 residues long. The V end was cut by 0 bases, the J end by 1 base, with 7 bases between. The CDR3, as DNA: TGTGCCAGCAGCTTGGCACGGACGAACACTGAAGCTTTCTTT. Its protein is CASSLARTNTEAFF.

J is TRBJ2-4 and V is TRBV18; D is unclear. The CDR3 is 17 amino acids. Trimming removed 3 bases from V and 0 bases from J, with 15 bases in between. CDR1 and CDR2 from the germline V gene are KGHSH and LQKENI. The CDR3 DNA reads as TGTGCCAGCTCACCTCCAGGTTTGGCACTAGCCAAAAACATTCAGTACTTC. Translation: CASSPPGLALAKNIQYF.

V usage is TRBV6-6 and J usage is TRBJ2-7; no clear D gene. The V and J ends lost 3 bases and 5 bases respectively, with 14 bases between them. The CDR3 is made up of 14 amino acids. CDR1 and CDR2 from the germline V gene are MNHNY and SVGAGI (reference sequence). The CDR3 sequence is CASSYSKLRDEQYF. CDR3 nucleotides: TGTGCCAGCAGTTATTCGAAGTTAAGGGACGAGCAGTACTTC.

The J gene is TRBJ1-2, the V gene TRBV4-1; TRBD1 matches 8 bases. This CDR3 has 16 amino acids. Per germline, CDR1 MGHRA and CDR2 YSYEKL. V lost 3 bases to trimming and J lost 2 bases; unmatched junction nucleotides: 8. CDR3 amino acids: CASSHFQTGENYGYTF. CDR3 bases: TGCGCCAGCAGCCATTTCCAGACAGGGGAAAACTATGGCTACACCTTC.

The gene calls are TRBV28 and TRBJ2-4; 10 positions agree with TRBD2. The CDR3 is 17 amino acids. V shed 4 bases, J shed 0 bases, and the junction held 6 bases outside the gene matches. Germline values: CDR1 MDHEN, CDR2 SYDVKM. The CDR3 DNA follows: TGTGCCAGCAGTTGGGAGCCTAGCGGGAGAGCCAAAAACATTCAGTACTTC. It encodes CASSWEPSGRAKNIQYF.

V is TRBV28 and J is TRBJ2-2; perhaps TRBD2 as D (7 bases). CDR3 size: 15 residues. CDR1 and CDR2 (germline): MDHEN, SYDVKM. With 6 bases removed from V and 4 bases from J, the gap between germline ends came to 15 bases. CDR3 DNA sequence: TGTGCCAGCAGCTCCTCGAGGGGGGGCACCGGGGAGCTGTTTTTT. The encoded protein is CASSSSRGGTGELFF.

The CDR3 here is CASSTGLFSGNTIYF. The CDR3 DNA is TGTGCCAGCAGTACAGGACTTTTCTCTGGAAACACCATATATTTT. The chain combines TRBV6-5 with TRBJ1-3, with D possibly matching TRBD1 (5 bases). The germline V and J ends were trimmed by 5 bases and 0 bases, with 11 bases remaining between them. The CDR3 runs to 15 residues. The germline V gene encodes CDR1 MNHEY and CDR2 SVGAGI.

The V call is TRBV6-1, the J call TRBJ2-3; 8 nucleotides align to TRBD2. V gave up 4 bases and J gave up 2 bases; unmatched junction bases: 8. The germline V gene encodes CDR1 MNHNS and CDR2 SASEGT. The CDR3 consists of 16 residues. The CDR3: CASSAGTRGYTDTQYF. In nucleotides, the CDR3 is TGTGCCAGCAGTGCCGGGACTAGAGGATACACAGATACGCAGTATTTT.

This clone was detected only once. V usage is TRBV7-6 and J usage is TRBJ2-7, with D uncertain. The germline V gene encodes CDR1 SGHVS and CDR2 FNYEAQ. The CDR3 consists of 14 residues. Trimming removed 0 bases at V and 1 base at J, with 7 bases between. CDR3 protein: CASSLASTSYEQYF. The CDR3 DNA reads as TGTGCCAGCAGCTTAGCGTCCACTTCCTACGAGCAGTACTTC. Full variable domain (rest looked up from reference TRBV7-6 and TRBJ2-7): GAGVSQSPRYKVTKRGQDVALRCDPISGHVSLYWYRQALGQGPEFLTYFNYEAQQDKSGLPNDRFSAERPEGSISTLTIQRTEQRDSAMYRCASSLASTSYEQYFGPGTRLTVT.

A single count supports this clone. This chain links TRBV7-2 with TRBJ2-5, with unresolved D. The CDR3 spans 14 residues. Trimming took 2 bases from V and 1 from J, leaving 8 bases between them. CDR1 and CDR2 (germline): SGHTA, FQGNSA. CDR3 sequence (DNA): TGTGCCAGCAGCTTAAAGTGGGGCCAAGAGACCCAGTACTTC. Its translation is CASSLKWGQETQYF.

The V call is TRBV6-6, the J call TRBJ1-2, with 8 positions matching TRBD1. The germline gives CDR1 MNHNY, CDR2 SVGAGI (reference sequence). The CDR3 is 15 amino acids. V lost 0 bases and J lost 2; bases outside the gene matches: 2. The CDR3 here is CASSYSTGVNYGYTF. Written as DNA, the CDR3 is TGTGCCAGCAGTTACTCGACAGGGGTGAACTATGGCTACACCTTC.

The V and J genes are TRBV4-1 and TRBJ1-1, with a tentative D call TRBD1 (5 bases). There are 14 residues in the CDR3. The V and J ends lost 3 bases and 4 bases respectively, with 12 bases between them. Germline V gene sequence: CDR1 MGHRA, CDR2 YSYEKL. The CDR3 DNA is TGCGCCAGCAGCCAGGGCGGGGGAGGCACTGAAGCTTTCTTT. Its translation: CASSQGGGGTEAFF.

The chain is built from TRBV28 and TRBJ1-4; D gene ambiguous. The V gene's germline CDR1 is MDHEN and CDR2 SYDVKM. The ends were cut back, 4 bases at V and 2 bases at J, with 14 bases in the middle. The CDR3 consists of 16 residues. CDR3 sequence: CASSSPRSGTNEKLFF. DNA of the CDR3: TGTGCCAGCAGTTCCCCGAGGTCTGGTACTAATGAAAAACTGTTTTTT.

The chain recombines TRBV12-3 or TRBV12-4 with TRBJ1-2, with D possibly being TRBD1 (5 bases). The germline V and J ends were trimmed by 5 bases and 7 bases, with 14 bases remaining between them. The CDR3 covers 13 residues. CDR3 amino acids: CASSPGLGGGYTF. In DNA form, the CDR3 reads TGTGCCAGCAGTCCAGGACTGGGGGGTGGCTACACCTTC.

The gene calls are TRBV10-1 and TRBJ1-4, with 7 bases matching TRBD1. V was pared by 5 bases and J by 3 bases, with 6 bases of the junction left unmatched. CDR1 is WNHNN, CDR2 SYGVQD, per germline (reference sequence). The CDR3 length is 15 residues. This CDR3 is CASSLPGTANEKLFF. The CDR3 DNA reads as TGCGCCAGCAGTTTACCCGGGACAGCTAATGAAAAACTGTTTTTT.

The chain joins TRBV24-1 to TRBJ2-3; D gene ambiguous. Deletions cut 3 bases from V and 4 bases from J, with 7 bases between. The CDR3 length is 13 residues. Germline V gene sequence: CDR1 KGHDR, CDR2 SFDVKD. CDR3 in DNA: TGTGCCACCAGTGATAAGCTAGCAGATACGCAGTATTTT. As protein: CATSDKLADTQYF.

The chain joins TRBV29-1 to TRBJ2-2, with a possible D match to TRBD1 (6 bases). This CDR3 contains 14 residues. CDR1 and CDR2 from the germline V gene are SQVTM and ANQGSEA. The ends were cut back, 7 bases at V and 6 bases at J, with 18 bases in the middle. CDR3 coding DNA: TGCAGCGCACCGGGACACGGAGACTCCGGGGAGCTGTTTTTT. It yields the protein CSAPGHGDSGELFF.

The chain has TRBV9 and TRBJ1-1, with 10 bases fitting TRBD1. V was clipped by 3 bases and J by 2 bases; unmatched bases: 4. The germline V gene has CDR1 SGDLS and CDR2 YYNGEE. This CDR3 contains 15 residues. The CDR3 here is CASSAGQGVNTEAFF. Written as DNA, the CDR3 is TGTGCCAGCAGCGCCGGACAGGGGGTTAACACTGAAGCTTTCTTT. The variable domain in full, completed from reference TRBV9 and TRBJ1-1, reads DSGVTQTPKHLITATGQRVTLRCSPRSGDLSVYWYQQSLDQGLQFLIQYYNGEERAKGNILERFSAQQFPDLHSELNLSSLELGDSALYFCASSAGQGVNTEAFFGQGTRLTVV.